This T cell receptor beta chain was recovered during a study of blood T cells in healthy people across ages (dated by TCRdb to 2014 to 2015). Turning to the overall study: Template switching captured roughly one uniquely barcoded TCR beta cDNA molecule per two T cells in model experiments. Using deep sequencing normalized with unique cDNA molecular identifiers, the study measured how TCR beta repertoire diversity changes with age. Using the same blood draw, the study looked at two additional independent replicas of 1 million unique cDNA reads for two donors, one aged 18 to 30 and the other aged 80 or older. To avoid experimental bias, donors of different ages were spread randomly across the sequencing lanes. Donors were grouped into four age groups: young (average roughly 15 years), middle-aged (roughly 40), aged (approximately 58) and long-lived (around 80).

Systemically healthy Caucasian individuals from Russia, 39 in total and aged about 6 to 90 years, were included as donors. Roughly 10 milliliters of peripheral blood were collected from each donor into EDTA-treated Vacutainer tubes. Ficoll-Paque density-gradient centrifugation was used to isolate PBMCs, with at least 6.5 million obtained per sample. Trizol reagent was used to extract total RNA from the PBMCs, yielding at least 5 micrograms per sample. For every donor, an aliquot of PBMCs went through flow cytometry to measure the percentages of naive CD45RAhigh/CD27high T cells. Beyond this particular receptor, the publication reports: A strong correlation was found between observed TCR beta diversity and the percentage of naive T cells measured by flow cytometry. Since profiling was done on bulk unsorted PBMCs, naive and antigen-experienced compartments could not be conclusively compared. The long-lived group showed more naive CD4+ T cells, fewer expanded clones and increased TCR diversity than the aged group, suggesting age selection. Total diversity estimates from one million sequenced T cells were considered lower bounds and underestimates. The CMV infection status of donors was not known, potentially confounding age-related changes in expanded clonotypes. Observed TCR beta diversity per million T cells fell roughly linearly with age, and a significant reduction was already apparent by age around 39.

As concerns this clonotype: Its antigen is still unknown. No base qualities exist here, and no much larger clone lies one base off it.

The library was built by means of 5' RACE. Sequencing was performed on an Illumina HiSeq 2500. A second PCR of roughly 7 to 11 cycles was performed with a sample-barcoded 5' primer and a J-beta primer mix. Each TCR beta cDNA molecule received a unique molecular identifier from a template-switch 5' adaptor carrying 12 random nucleotides. Each sample yielded at least 3 million CDR3-containing paired-end reads. First-strand cDNA synthesis was performed from all RNA using the Mint cDNA synthesis kit, with priming by a TRBC-specific oligonucleotide. After uracil-DNA glycosylase treatment, a first 18-cycle PCR used universal primers M1SS and BC2_uni_R on all cDNA. The source study handled its data this way. Each sample was normalized by randomly selecting 1 million high-quality reads, each carrying a distinct molecular identifier. Instead of being binned into consensus sequences, reads with shared molecular identifiers were discarded. CDR3 identification, clonotype clustering and error correction used MiTCR with a Q25 quality threshold and the strictest error-elimination algorithm. Lower-bound total TCR beta diversity was estimated with a nonparametric unseen species model using Euler transformation. The raw public reads went through TCRdb reprocessing: fastp at Q25, MiXCR clone calling, in-frame beta chains kept. CDR3 protein duplicates are merged, each entry listing the most common genes and DNA. The V and J calls and clone size are TCRdb's, not the authors'. Counted in this sample were over 1.5 million distinct CDR3 sequences; about 49% of them appeared once. The ten largest make up approximately 2% of the sample.

Material: blood. This receptor was identified in a woman aged 40 to 50 in good health.

The DNA reads as follows: TGTGCCAGCAGTTCCTCCGGGGGACAGGGGGCCTCGGATGGCTACACCTTC. This translates into CASSSSGGQGASDGYTF. The chain employs TRBV28 and TRBJ1-2, and TRBD1 matches 12 of the central bases. V is trimmed back by 4 bases and J by 6 bases, and the junction contains 12 bases that no gene match accounts for. Looking up the germline V gene yields CDR1 MDHEN and CDR2 SYDVKM. The CDR3 contains 17 residues, cysteine and phenylalanine counted. Of all the DNA, just the CDR3 is kept, 51 bases in frame from base 1.